Listed below are T cell receptor beta chains from one sample, sequenced in a study of CD8 T cells in Susac syndrome. TCRdb analysed the immunoSEQ multiplex PCR reads with MiXCR anew, one entry per CDR3 protein. The sample holds some 110,000 distinct CDR3 sequences; more than 85% are singletons and the top ten take roughly 0.29%. The sequencing input was CD8+ T cells from PBMCs. These receptors were obtained from a human donor with multiple sclerosis. CDR3s leave out the opening cysteine and the closing phenylalanine or tryptophan.

V,J,CDR3
TRBV9,TRBJ2-1,ASSPSREVGEQF
TRBV5-6,TRBJ2-5,ASSSGSETQY
TRBV19,TRBJ1-2,ASKGGDGYT
TRBV5-6,TRBJ2-3,ASSLLVYRGQDTQY
TRBV27,TRBJ2-1,ASSLARSGRWYNEQF
TRBV9,TRBJ2-3,ASSVGRRGFDTQY
TRBV12-3/TRBV12-4,TRBJ2-2,ASSLVASGRAGTGELF
TRBV7-2,TRBJ2-1,ASSPATTTNEQF
TRBV25-1,TRBJ2-3,ASSEYGGTTDTQY
TRBV2,TRBJ1-2,ASSEGGYRARGYT
TRBV15,TRBJ2-3,ATKTSEISTDTQY
TRBV4-1,TRBJ2-2,ASEGGRVGNTGELF
TRBV4-1,TRBJ1-2,ASSQVAGGGYGYT
TRBV9,TRBJ2-7,ASSAGTGIGEQY
TRBV7-9,TRBJ2-1,ASSLDGGGGSIEQF
TRBV14,TRBJ2-7,ASSPWGGQQY